The 16 T cell receptor beta chains given below trace back to one sample, sequenced in a study of lymphopenia after photon versus proton radiotherapy. Profiling relied on immunoSEQ multiplex PCR, and the TCRdb table lists in-frame clones only, not all of them. The repertoire holds around 25,000 clones, with around four fifths as singletons. Sequenced here: peripheral blood, sampled from a patient treated with photon-based radiotherapy. The receptors were gathered from a man aged 35-49 years with gastric cancer.

A note on this clone: A read error may produce the germline difference seen at one junction end. The chain uses TRBV7-7 and TRBJ2-1; TRBD1 aligns across 7 bases. Germline assignment: CDR1 SSHAT and CDR2 FNYEAQ (reference sequence). The CDR3 totals 16 residues. In nucleotides, the CDR3 is TGTGCTAGCAGCTTAGAGTGGGAACAGGGGTCTAGTGAGCAGTTCTTC. Translation gives CASSLEWEQGSSEQFF.

Of note for this clone: Other DNA sequences from this sample encode an identical CDR3 as well. The rearrangement uses TRBV18 and TRBJ2-5; D ambiguous. Germline assignment: CDR1 KGHSH and CDR2 LQKENI. Trimming stripped 3 bases from V and 1 base from J, with 3 bases between. The CDR3 consists of 12 residues. CDR3 sequence: CASSPGQETQYF. In DNA form, the CDR3 reads TGTGCCAGCTCACCTGGCCAAGAGACCCAGTACTTC.

There are a few counts of this clone. The chain couples TRBV7-2 to TRBJ2-3; D gene unclear. The CDR3 sequence is 13 residues long. The germline gives CDR1 SGHTA, CDR2 FQGNSA. Trimming took 4 bases from V and 5 from J, leaving 10 bases between them. CDR3 nucleotide sequence: TGTGCCAGCAGCTCGACCAGGAGAGATACGCAGTATTTT. Residues: CASSSTRRDTQYF. The full variable domain, its missing parts supplied by reference TRBV7-2 and TRBJ2-3, is GAGVSQSPSNKVTEKGKDVELRCDPISGHTALYWYRQSLGQGLEFLIYFQGNSAPDKSGLPSDRFSAERTGGSVSTLTIQRTQQEDSAVYLCASSSTRRDTQYFGPGTRLTVL.

The rearrangement joins TRBV4-3 to TRBJ2-1; D possibly matches TRBD1 or TRBD2 (5 bases each). The CDR3 has 14 amino acids. Germline lookup yields CDR1 LGHNA and CDR2 YSLEER. The germline V and J ends were trimmed by 2 bases and 6 bases, with 11 bases remaining between them. In DNA form, the CDR3 reads TGCGCCAGCAGCCAACTAGGGGAGACCAATGAGCAGTTCTTC. Translating it yields CASSQLGETNEQFF.

CDR3 sequence (DNA): TGTGCCATCAGCGGGACTAGCGGAAGCTCCTACAATGAGCAGTTCTTC. Encoded protein: CAISGTSGSSYNEQFF. The rearrangement joins TRBV10-3 to TRBJ2-1; 11 nucleotides align to TRBD2. Trimming took 6 bases from V and 0 from J; bases not matched to a gene: 4. Germline CDR1 and CDR2: ENHRY and SYGVKD. CDR3 length equals 16 residues.

The rearrangement joins TRBV6-1 to TRBJ2-7, with D unresolved. The germline CDR1 and CDR2 sequences are MNHNS and SASEGT. Deletions cut 1 base from V and 7 bases from J, with 14 bases between. This CDR3 region has 14 residues. DNA of the CDR3: TGTGCCAGCAGTGAAGGCTTCAGCCTCCTTGAGCAGTACTTC. Protein product: CASSEGFSLLEQYF.

V usage is TRBV6-4 and J usage is TRBJ2-2, with D hard to call. The CDR3 spans 14 residues. Per germline, CDR1 MRHNA and CDR2 SNTAGT. The germline V and J ends were trimmed by 7 bases and 7 bases, with 16 bases remaining between them. CDR3 sequence reads: CASTLTEFVGELFF. The CDR3 bases are TGTGCCAGCACCCTGACCGAGTTTGTCGGGGAGCTGTTTTTT.

J is TRBJ1-5 and V is TRBV19; D may be TRBD1 (6 bases). V was cut by 6 bases and J by 5 bases, with 8 bases left in between. CDR1 is LNHDA, CDR2 SQIVND, per germline (reference sequence). CDR3 size: 12 residues. The CDR3 is CASRRQDQPQHF. CDR3 sequence (DNA): TGTGCCAGTAGAAGACAGGATCAGCCCCAGCATTTT.

Written as DNA, the CDR3 is TGTGCCAGCAGCCCCCGGGCGGGGGGGGCGTCAGGCGAGCAGTACTTC. Amino acid sequence: CASSPRAGGASGEQYF. The chain is built from TRBV7-8 and TRBJ2-7; 9 nucleotides match TRBD2. With V trimmed by 5 bases and J by 6 bases, 14 bases remained unmatched. There are 16 residues in the CDR3. The V gene's germline CDR1 is SGHVS and CDR2 FQNEAQ. Drawing the rest from reference TRBV7-8 and TRBJ2-7, the complete variable domain is GAGVSQSPRYKVAKRGQDVALRCDPISGHVSLFWYQQALGQGPEFLTYFQNEAQLDKSGLPSDRFFAERPEGSVSTLKIQRTQQEDSAVYLCASSPRAGGASGEQYFGPGTRLTVT.

The rearrangement links TRBV27 to TRBJ2-5; 7 bases agree with TRBD2. In germline, CDR1 is MNHEY, CDR2 SMNVEV (reference sequence). Unmatched junction bases numbered 7, after V lost 5 bases and J lost 1 base. This CDR3 comprises 15 residues. CDR3 sequence reads: CASSPGWGGQETQYF. The CDR3 region has the DNA TGTGCCAGCAGTCCCGGTTGGGGGGGCCAAGAGACCCAGTACTTC.

The chain carries TRBV5-6 and TRBJ1-5; D gene uncertain. The CDR3 runs to 13 residues. Germline assignment: CDR1 SGHDT and CDR2 YYEEEE. V lost 4 bases and J lost 4, with 9 bases in between. The CDR3 protein is CASSKTPNQPQHF. The CDR3 region has the DNA TGTGCCAGCAGCAAGACCCCAAATCAGCCCCAGCATTTT.

The chain is built from TRBV6-5 and TRBJ2-3; no reliable D call. CDR3 length equals 11 residues. Between the trimmed V and J ends, which lost 4 bases and 4 bases, there was a span of 3 bases. Germline CDR1 and CDR2: MNHEY and SVGAGI. CDR3 nucleotides: TGTGCCAGCAGTTGGGCAGATACGCAGTATTTT. This translates into CASSWADTQYF.

This chain uses TRBV4-2 with TRBJ2-1; 7 nucleotides line up with TRBD1. The CDR3 consists of 16 residues. Germline V gene data show CDR1 as LGHNA and CDR2 as YNFKEQ. V trimming: 0 bases; J trimming: 0 bases; junction bases outside the gene matches: 2. This chain's CDR3 is CASSQEDRSSYNEQFF. In nucleotides, the CDR3 is TGTGCCAGCAGCCAAGAGGACAGGAGCTCCTACAATGAGCAGTTCTTC.

This chain uses TRBV7-2 with TRBJ2-7; the D gene is possibly TRBD2 (6 bases). Germline V gene data show CDR1 as SGHTA and CDR2 as FQGNSA. V shed 6 bases and J shed 2 bases, with 17 bases lying between them. CDR3 length: 15 amino acids. As DNA, the CDR3 is TGTGCCAGCAGGTCGGGAGAGTCAAGGGCCTACGAGCAGTACTTC. Protein: CASRSGESRAYEQYF.

The genes are TRBV5-1 and TRBJ2-3; the D call may be TRBD1 or TRBD2 (5 bases each). The CDR3 spans 14 residues. The V end lost 4 bases, the J end lost 4 bases, and 13 bases lay between the germline ends. The germline CDR1 and CDR2 sequences are SGHRS and YFSETQ. Here the CDR3 reads CASSEGERADTQYF. The CDR3, as DNA: TGCGCCAGCAGCGAAGGGGAGAGGGCAGATACGCAGTATTTT.

The chain carries TRBV7-6 and TRBJ2-7, with D maybe TRBD1 (5 bases). The V gene's germline CDR1 is SGHVS and CDR2 FNYEAQ. V gave up 1 base and J gave up 4 bases, with 8 bases separating them. The CDR3 spans 13 residues. This chain's CDR3 is CASSLGTRYEQYF. The CDR3, as DNA: TGTGCCAGCAGCTTAGGGACACGATACGAGCAGTACTTC.